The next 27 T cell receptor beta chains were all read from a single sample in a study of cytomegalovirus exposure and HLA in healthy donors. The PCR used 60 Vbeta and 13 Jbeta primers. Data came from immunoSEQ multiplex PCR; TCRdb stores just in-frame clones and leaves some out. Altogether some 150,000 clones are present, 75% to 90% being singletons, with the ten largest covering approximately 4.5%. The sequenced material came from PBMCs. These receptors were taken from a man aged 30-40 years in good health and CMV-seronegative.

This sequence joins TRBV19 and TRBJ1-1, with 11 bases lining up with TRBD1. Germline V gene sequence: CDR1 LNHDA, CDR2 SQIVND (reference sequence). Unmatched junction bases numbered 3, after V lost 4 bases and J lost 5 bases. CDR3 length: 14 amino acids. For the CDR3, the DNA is TGTGCCAGTAGTACGGGACAGGGGGTAACTGAAGCTTTCTTT. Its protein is CASSTGQGVTEAFF.

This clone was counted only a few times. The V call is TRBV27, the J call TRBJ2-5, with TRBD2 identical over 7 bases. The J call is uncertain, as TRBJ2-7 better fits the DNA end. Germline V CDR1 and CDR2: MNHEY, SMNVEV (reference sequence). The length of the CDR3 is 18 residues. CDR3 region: CASSFLVVGGGSTYEQYF. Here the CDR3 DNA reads TGTGCCAGCAGCTTCCTGGTCGTTGGGGGAGGGAGTACCTACGAGCAGTACTTC.

CDR3 bases: TGTGCCAGCCAATCGGGGAACTATGGCTACACCTTC. Encoded protein: CASQSGNYGYTF. The chain uses TRBV28 and TRBJ1-2; D call uncertain. V was pared by 8 bases and J by 2 bases, with 9 bases between. This CDR3 has 12 amino acids. Per the germline V gene, CDR1 is MDHEN and CDR2 is SYDVKM.

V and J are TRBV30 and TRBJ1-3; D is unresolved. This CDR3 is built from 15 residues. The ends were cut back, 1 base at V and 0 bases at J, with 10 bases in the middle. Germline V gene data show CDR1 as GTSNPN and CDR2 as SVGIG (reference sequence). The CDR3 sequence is CAWSADPGSGNTIYF. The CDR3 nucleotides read TGTGCCTGGAGTGCGGATCCGGGCTCTGGAAACACCATATATTTT.

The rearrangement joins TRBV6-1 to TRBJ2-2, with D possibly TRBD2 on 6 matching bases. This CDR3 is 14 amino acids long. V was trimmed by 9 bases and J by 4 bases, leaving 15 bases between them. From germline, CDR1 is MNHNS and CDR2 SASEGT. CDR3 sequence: CARPGRSGTGELFF. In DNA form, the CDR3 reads TGTGCCAGGCCTGGGAGGAGTGGCACCGGGGAGCTGTTTTTT.

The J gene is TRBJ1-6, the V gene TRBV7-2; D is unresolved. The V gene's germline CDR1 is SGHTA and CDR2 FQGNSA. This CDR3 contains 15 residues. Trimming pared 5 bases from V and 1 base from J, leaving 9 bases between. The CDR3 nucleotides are TGTGCCAGCAGCATAGGAGAATCCTATAATTCACCCCTCCACTTT. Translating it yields CASSIGESYNSPLHF.

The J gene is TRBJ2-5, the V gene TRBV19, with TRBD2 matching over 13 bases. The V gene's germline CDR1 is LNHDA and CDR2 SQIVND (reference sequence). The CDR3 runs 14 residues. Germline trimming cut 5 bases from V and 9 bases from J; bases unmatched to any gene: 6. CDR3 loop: CASSSTSGRLAQYF. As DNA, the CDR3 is TGTGCCAGTAGTTCGACTAGCGGGAGGTTGGCCCAGTACTTC. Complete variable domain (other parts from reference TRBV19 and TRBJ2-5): DGGITQSPKYLFRKEGQNVTLSCEQNLNHDAMYWYRQDPGQGLRLIYYSQIVNDFQKGDIAEGYSVSREKKESFPLTVTSAQKNPTAFYLCASSSTSGRLAQYFGPGTRLLVL.

This CDR3 reads CASSVGSSPSSYEQYF. CDR3 nucleotide sequence: TGTGCCAGCAGCGTAGGGAGTAGCCCTAGCTCCTACGAGCAGTACTTC. This rearrangement joins TRBV9 to TRBJ2-7; D unresolved. The germline V gene encodes CDR1 SGDLS and CDR2 YYNGEE. Trimming removed 0 bases at V and 0 bases at J, with 13 bases between. This CDR3 contains 16 residues.

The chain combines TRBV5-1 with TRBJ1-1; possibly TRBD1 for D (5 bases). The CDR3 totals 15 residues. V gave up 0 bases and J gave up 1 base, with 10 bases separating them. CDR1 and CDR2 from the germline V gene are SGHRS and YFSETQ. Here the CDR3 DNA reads TGCGCCAGCAGCTTGGGGGGGGTTACGAACACTGAAGCTTTCTTT. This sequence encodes CASSLGGVTNTEAFF.

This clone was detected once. CDR3 loop: CASSLDRGHEQYF. The CDR3 DNA reads TGTGCCAGCAGCCTGGACAGGGGCCACGAGCAGTACTTC. The chain carries TRBV13 and TRBJ2-7, with 9 bases aligning to TRBD1. J lost 5 bases, V lost 5 bases, and 4 bases had no gene match. From germline, CDR1 is PRHDT and CDR2 FYEKMQ (reference sequence). The CDR3 has 13 amino acids. Filled out from reference TRBV13 and TRBJ2-7, the complete variable domain reads AAGVIQSPRHLIKEKRETATLKCYPIPRHDTVYWYQQGPGQDPQFLISFYEKMQSDKGSIPDRFSAQQFSDYHSELNMSSLELGDSALYFCASSLDRGHEQYFGPGTRLTVT.

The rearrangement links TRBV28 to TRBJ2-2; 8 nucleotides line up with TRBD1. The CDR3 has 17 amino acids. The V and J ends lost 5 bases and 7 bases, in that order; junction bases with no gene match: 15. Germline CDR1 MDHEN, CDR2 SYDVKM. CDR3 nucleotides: TGTGCCAGCAGTCGCCGGGACAGGTCGTTGGTCAACGGGGAGCTGTTTTTT. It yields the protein CASSRRDRSLVNGELFF.

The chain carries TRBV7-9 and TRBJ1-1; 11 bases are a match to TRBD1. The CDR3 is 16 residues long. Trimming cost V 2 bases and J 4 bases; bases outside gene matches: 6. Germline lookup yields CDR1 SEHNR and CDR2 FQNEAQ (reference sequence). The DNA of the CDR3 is TGTGCCAGCAGCTTAATATTTGGGACAGGGGGCACTGAAGCTTTCTTT. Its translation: CASSLIFGTGGTEAFF. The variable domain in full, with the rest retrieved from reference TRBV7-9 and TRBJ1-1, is DTGVSQNPRHKITKRGQNVTFRCDPISEHNRLYWYRQTLGQGPEFLTYFQNEAQLEKSRLLSDRFSAERPKGSFSTLEIQRTEQGDSAMYLCASSLIFGTGGTEAFFGQGTRLTVV.

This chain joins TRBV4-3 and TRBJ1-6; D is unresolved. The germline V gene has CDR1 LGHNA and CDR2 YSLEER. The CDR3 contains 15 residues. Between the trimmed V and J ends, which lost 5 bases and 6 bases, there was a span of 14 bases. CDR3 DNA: TGCGCCAGCAGCTCCAGCTCGGGTGGTAATTCACCCCTCCACTTT. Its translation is CASSSSSGGNSPLHF.

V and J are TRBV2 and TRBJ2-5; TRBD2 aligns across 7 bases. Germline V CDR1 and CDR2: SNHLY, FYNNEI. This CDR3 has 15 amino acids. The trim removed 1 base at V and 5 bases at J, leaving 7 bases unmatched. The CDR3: CASSEGTRSEETQYF. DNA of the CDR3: TGTGCCAGCAGTGAAGGGACTAGATCTGAGGAGACCCAGTACTTC.

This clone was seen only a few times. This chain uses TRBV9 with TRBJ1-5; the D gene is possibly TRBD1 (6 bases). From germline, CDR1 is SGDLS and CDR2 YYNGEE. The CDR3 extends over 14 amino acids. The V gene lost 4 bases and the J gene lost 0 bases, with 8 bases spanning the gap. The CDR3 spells CASSSQGSNQPQHF. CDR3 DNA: TGTGCCAGCAGCTCACAGGGTAGCAATCAGCCCCAGCATTTT.

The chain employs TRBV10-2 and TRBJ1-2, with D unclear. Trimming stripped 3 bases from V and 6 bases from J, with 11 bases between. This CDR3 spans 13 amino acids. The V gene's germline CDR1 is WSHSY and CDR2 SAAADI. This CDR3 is CASSEYGGNGYTF. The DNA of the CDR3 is TGCGCCAGCAGTGAATACGGAGGGAATGGCTACACCTTC.

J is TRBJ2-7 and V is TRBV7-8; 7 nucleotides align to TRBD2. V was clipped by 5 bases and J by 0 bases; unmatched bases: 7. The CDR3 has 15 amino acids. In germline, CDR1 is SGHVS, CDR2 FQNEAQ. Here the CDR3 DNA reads TGTGCCAGCAGCCCCGGGCGGGGGACCTCCTACGAGCAGTACTTC. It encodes CASSPGRGTSYEQYF. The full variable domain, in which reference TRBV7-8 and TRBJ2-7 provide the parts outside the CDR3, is GAGVSQSPRYKVAKRGQDVALRCDPISGHVSLFWYQQALGQGPEFLTYFQNEAQLDKSGLPSDRFFAERPEGSVSTLKIQRTQQEDSAVYLCASSPGRGTSYEQYFGPGTRLTVT.

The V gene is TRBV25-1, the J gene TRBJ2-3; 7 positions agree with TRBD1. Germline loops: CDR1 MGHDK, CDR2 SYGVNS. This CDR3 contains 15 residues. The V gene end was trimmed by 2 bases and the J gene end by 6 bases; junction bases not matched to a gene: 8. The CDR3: CASSELDRVTDTQYF. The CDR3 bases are TGTGCCAGCAGTGAACTCGACAGGGTGACCGATACGCAGTATTTT.

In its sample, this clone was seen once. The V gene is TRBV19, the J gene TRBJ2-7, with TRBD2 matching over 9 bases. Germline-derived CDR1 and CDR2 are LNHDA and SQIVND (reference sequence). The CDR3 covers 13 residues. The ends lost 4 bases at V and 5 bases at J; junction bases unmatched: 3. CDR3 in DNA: TGTGCCAGTAGTAGCGGGAGGGCCGACGAGCAGTACTTC. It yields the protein CASSSGRADEQYF. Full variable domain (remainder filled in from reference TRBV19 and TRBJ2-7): DGGITQSPKYLFRKEGQNVTLSCEQNLNHDAMYWYRQDPGQGLRLIYYSQIVNDFQKGDIAEGYSVSREKKESFPLTVTSAQKNPTAFYLCASSSGRADEQYFGPGTRLTVT.

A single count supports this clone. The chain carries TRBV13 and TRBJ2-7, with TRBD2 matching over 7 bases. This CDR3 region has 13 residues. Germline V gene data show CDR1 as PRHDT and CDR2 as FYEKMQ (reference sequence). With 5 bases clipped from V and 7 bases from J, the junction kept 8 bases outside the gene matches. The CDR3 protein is CASSLMTAGEQYF. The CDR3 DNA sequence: TGTGCCAGCAGCCTCATGACAGCGGGGGAGCAGTACTTC.

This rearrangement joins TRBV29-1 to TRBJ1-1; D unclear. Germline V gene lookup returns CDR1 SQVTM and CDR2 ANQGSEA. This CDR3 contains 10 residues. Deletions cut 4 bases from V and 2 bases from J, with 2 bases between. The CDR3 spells CSVVNTEAFF. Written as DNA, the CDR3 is TGCAGCGTTGTAAACACTGAAGCTTTCTTT. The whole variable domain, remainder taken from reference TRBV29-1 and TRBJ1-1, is SAVISQKPSRDICQRGTSLTIQCQVDSQVTMMFWYRQQPGQSLTLIATANQGSEATYESGFVIDKFPISRPNLTFSTLTVSNMSPEDSSIYLCSVVNTEAFFGQGTRLTVV.

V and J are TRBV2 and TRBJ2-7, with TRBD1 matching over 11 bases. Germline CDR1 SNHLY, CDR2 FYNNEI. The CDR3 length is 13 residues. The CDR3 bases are TGTGTCCTAACCGGGACAGGGGGTTGGGAGCAGTACTTC. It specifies CVLTGTGGWEQYF.

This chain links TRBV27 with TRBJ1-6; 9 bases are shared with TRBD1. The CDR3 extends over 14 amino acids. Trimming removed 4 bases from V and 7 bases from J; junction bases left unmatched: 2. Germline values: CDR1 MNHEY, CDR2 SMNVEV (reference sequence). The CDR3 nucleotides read TGTGCCAGCAGTTCGGACAGGGGCAATTCACCCCTCCACTTT. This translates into CASSSDRGNSPLHF.

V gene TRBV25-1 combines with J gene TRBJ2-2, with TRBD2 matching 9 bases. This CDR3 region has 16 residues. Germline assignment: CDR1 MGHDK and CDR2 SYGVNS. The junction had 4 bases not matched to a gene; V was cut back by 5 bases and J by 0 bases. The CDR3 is CASSIAGAANTGELFF. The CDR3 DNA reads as TGTGCCAGCAGTATAGCGGGAGCCGCGAACACCGGGGAGCTGTTTTTT.

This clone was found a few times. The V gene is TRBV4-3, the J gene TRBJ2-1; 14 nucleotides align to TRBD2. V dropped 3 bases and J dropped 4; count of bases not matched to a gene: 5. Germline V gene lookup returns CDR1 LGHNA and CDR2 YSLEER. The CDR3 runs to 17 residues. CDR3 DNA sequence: TGCGCCAGCAGCCAGGGGACTAGCGGGGGCGGATACAATGAGCAGTTCTTC. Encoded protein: CASSQGTSGGGYNEQFF.

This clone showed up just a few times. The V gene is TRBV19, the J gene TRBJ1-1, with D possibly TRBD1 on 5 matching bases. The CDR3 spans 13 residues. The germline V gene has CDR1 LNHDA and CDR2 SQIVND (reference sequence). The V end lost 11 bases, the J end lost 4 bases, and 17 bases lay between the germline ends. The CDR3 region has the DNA TGTGCCGGAAGACAGTCCCAAGGCACTGAAGCTTTCTTT. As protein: CAGRQSQGTEAFF.

CDR3 region: CASSPPDRSRYEQYF. CDR3 DNA: TGTGCCAGCTCACCACCGGACAGGTCGCGATACGAGCAGTACTTC. V usage is TRBV18 and J usage is TRBJ2-7; TRBD1 agrees at 7 bases. V was pared by 0 bases and J by 4 bases, with 6 bases of the junction left unmatched. CDR1 and CDR2 from the germline V gene are KGHSH and LQKENI. This CDR3 comprises 15 residues.